This T cell receptor (beta chain) comes out of a study of blood T cell repertoires in COVID-19. As for the study in general: COVID-19 samples, acute and convalescent, were from the United States, Italy and Spain. From T cells, B-cell-depleted T cells, or PBMCs came the material, which was cDNA or gDNA.

V gave up 4 bases and J gave up 5 bases, with 18 bases separating them. The CDR3 consists of 15 residues. The germline V gene has CDR1 LNHDA and CDR2 SQIVND (reference sequence). In the authors' workflow: Amplification of reference gene primers was used by the study to estimate nucleated cell counts. TCRdb's table, derived via immunoSEQ multiplex PCR, lists solely in-frame clones and lacks some. For V, J and clone size, that table is used; D and trimming come from the DNA. This sample has around 150,000 clones, with 76% found just once. This receptor was taken from a woman of 80 years or more with active or convalescent COVID-19. Sequencing was carried out using peripheral blood. The chain links TRBV19 to TRBJ2-7, with D perhaps matching TRBD2 (6 bases). CDR3 residues: CASSNGGVRANEQYF. The CDR3 DNA follows: TGTGCCAGTAGTAATGGCGGGGTCAGGGCGAACGAGCAGTACTTC.